The 7 T cell receptor beta chains below all came from one sample that was sequenced in a study of blood T cell repertoires in COVID-19. Measured with immunoSEQ multiplex PCR; TCRdb has only the in-frame clones, and not every one. Of about 260,000 clones detected, 83% appear once; the ten largest clones hold roughly 4.5%. The specimen sequenced was peripheral blood. The receptors were gathered from a man aged 55 to 69 who had recovered from COVID-19.

The chain has TRBV5-4 and TRBJ2-2, with TRBD2 matching 12 bases. The CDR3 has 19 amino acids. J was trimmed by 7 bases and V by 4 bases; bases with no gene match: 17. The V gene's germline CDR1 is SGHNT and CDR2 YYREEE (reference sequence). The DNA for the CDR3 is TGTGCCAGCAGCGAGATGTTACTAGCGGGAGGTTCGGGCGGCGGGGAGCTGTTTTTT. This gives the protein CASSEMLLAGGSGGGELFF.

The chain carries TRBV18 and TRBJ2-2; 8 positions agree with TRBD2. The V segment lost 0 bases and the J segment 3 bases; nucleotides outside the gene matches: 0. The CDR3 spans 15 residues. The germline V gene encodes CDR1 KGHSH and CDR2 LQKENI. CDR3 coding DNA: TGTGCCAGCTCACCACCGGGACTAGACACCGGGGAGCTGTTTTTT. It yields the protein CASSPPGLDTGELFF.

This clone was recorded once. V gene TRBV30 combines with J gene TRBJ2-6; D possibly corresponds to TRBD2 (6 bases). Looked up from germline, CDR1 is GTSNPN and CDR2 is SVGIG (reference sequence). The CDR3 extends over 15 amino acids. Trimming shortened V by 1 base and J by 0 bases, and 7 bases separated the two germline ends. CDR3: CAWSEGLSGANVLTF. The DNA of the CDR3 is TGTGCCTGGAGTGAGGGACTCTCTGGGGCCAACGTCCTGACTTTC.

The rearrangement links TRBV28 to TRBJ1-4; TRBD1 aligns across 7 bases. Per the germline V gene, CDR1 is MDHEN and CDR2 is SYDVKM. The CDR3 spans 14 residues. V lost 5 bases and J lost 4; bases outside the gene matches: 4. This CDR3 is CASSPGQVNEKLFF. In DNA form, the CDR3 reads TGTGCCAGCAGTCCCGGACAGGTTAATGAAAAACTGTTTTTT.

The genes are TRBV2 and TRBJ2-7, with 7 bases that match TRBD1. CDR3 length equals 15 residues. V lost 9 bases and J lost 2; bases outside the gene matches: 13. From germline, CDR1 is SNHLY and CDR2 FYNNEI. The CDR3 is CASPQTGTKPYEQYF. The CDR3 nucleotides read TGTGCCAGTCCTCAGACAGGGACCAAACCCTACGAGCAGTACTTC.

This clone was detected many times. This chain connects TRBV5-5 to TRBJ2-3, with a tentative D call TRBD2 (6 bases). V lost 1 base and J 2 bases, leaving 11 bases between the germline ends. The CDR3 consists of 15 residues. CDR1 SGHKS and CDR2 YYEKEE come from the germline V gene (reference sequence). CDR3 loop: CASSLLLAATDTQYF. CDR3 in DNA: TGTGCCAGCAGCTTGTTATTAGCGGCCACAGATACGCAGTATTTT.

This clone was detected only once. This chain links TRBV7-8 with TRBJ2-1, with D possibly being TRBD1 (6 bases). V was pared by 0 bases and J by 4 bases, with 7 bases between. Germline V lookup: CDR1 SGHVS, CDR2 FQNEAQ. The CDR3 spans 14 residues. The CDR3 here is CASSLADSYNEQFF. CDR3 coding DNA: TGTGCCAGCAGCTTAGCGGACAGTTACAATGAGCAGTTCTTC.